These 31 T cell receptor beta chains originate from one sample sequenced in a study of OX40 agonist ivuxolimab in advanced cancers. Assay used: immunoSEQ multiplex PCR; TCRdb lists only in-frame clones, some missing. The sample lists 100,000 to 150,000 clones, 92% occurring once. The input for sequencing was CD4+ or CD8+ T cells sorted from blood, taken in a trial of the OX40 agonist ivuxolimab. All receptors derive from an adult with an advanced solid tumor such as melanoma, head and neck, liver or kidney cancer.

The CDR3 sequence: CASSLADEQYF. In DNA form, the CDR3 reads TGTGCCAGCAGTTTGGCGGACGAGCAGTACTTC. The chain carries TRBV6-6 and TRBJ2-7; D call uncertain. CDR3 length equals 11 residues. Germline CDR1 reads MNHNY; CDR2 reads SVGAGI (reference sequence). V was cut by 4 bases and J by 5 bases, with 6 bases left in between.

CDR3 region: CASGRGDTEAFF. As DNA, the CDR3 is TGTGCCAGCGGGAGGGGGGACACTGAAGCTTTCTTT. J is TRBJ1-1 and V is TRBV12-5, with D perhaps TRBD1 (6 bases). Germline-derived CDR1 and CDR2 are LGHNT and FRNRAP. The CDR3 has 12 residues.

The rearrangement joins TRBV28 to TRBJ1-4, with unresolved D. Germline loops: CDR1 MDHEN, CDR2 SYDVKM. This CDR3 is 14 amino acids long. Between the trimmed V and J ends, which lost 5 bases and 7 bases, there was a span of 14 bases. Here the CDR3 DNA reads TGTGCCAGCAGTCCCGATTCGGTTCGTGAAAAACTGTTTTTT. This codes for CASSPDSVREKLFF. Looking up the rest from reference TRBV28 and TRBJ1-4 gives the full variable domain: DVKVTQSSRYLVKRTGEKVFLECVQDMDHENMFWYRQDPGLGLRLIYFSYDVKMKEKGDIPEGYSVSREKKERFSLILESASTNQTSMYLCASSPDSVREKLFFGSGTQLSVL.

V is TRBV4-2 and J is TRBJ2-5; 12 nucleotides align to TRBD2. Germline assignment: CDR1 LGHNA and CDR2 YNFKEQ. Trimming at V came to 4 bases and at J to 4 bases, leaving 4 bases not matched to a gene. The CDR3 covers 15 residues. CDR3 region: CASSPRLAGVETQYF. In nucleotides, the CDR3 is TGTGCCAGCAGCCCCCGACTAGCGGGAGTAGAGACCCAGTACTTC.

This chain joins TRBV18 and TRBJ2-1; possible D gene TRBD1, 7 bases. CDR3 length equals 16 residues. Trimming took 2 bases from V and 7 from J, leaving 18 bases between them. CDR1 is KGHSH, CDR2 LQKENI, per germline. CDR3 protein: CASSPGGGGAGNEQFF. The CDR3 nucleotides read TGTGCCAGCTCACCAGGAGGAGGGGGCGCGGGTAATGAGCAGTTCTTC.

This sequence joins TRBV4-3 and TRBJ2-3; 7 positions match TRBD2. The CDR3 has 16 amino acids. V gave up 5 bases and J gave up 0 bases; unmatched junction bases: 8. CDR1 is LGHNA and CDR2 is YSLEER in the germline V gene. This CDR3 reads CASSESSSGSTDTQYF. CDR3 sequence (DNA): TGCGCCAGCAGCGAAAGTTCTAGCGGTAGCACAGATACGCAGTATTTT.

This chain uses TRBV11-2 with TRBJ2-3; D remains unclear. The germline V gene has CDR1 SGHAT and CDR2 FQNNGV. Trimming took 3 bases from V and 6 from J, leaving 16 bases between them. The CDR3 contains 15 residues. CDR3 sequence reads: CASSFQWLVQDTQYF. The DNA for the CDR3 is TGTGCCAGCAGCTTCCAGTGGTTGGTTCAGGATACGCAGTATTTT.

This chain connects TRBV5-1 to TRBJ1-4, with a weak D call TRBD1 (6 bases). Trimming stripped 4 bases from V and 4 bases from J, with 14 bases between. Germline loops: CDR1 SGHRS, CDR2 YFSETQ. The CDR3 has 15 residues. Here the CDR3 reads CASSPATQGNEKLFF. The DNA of the CDR3 is TGCGCCAGCAGCCCGGCGACACAGGGTAATGAAAAACTGTTTTTT.

This chain uses TRBV7-9 with TRBJ2-1; no firm D call. The germline V gene has CDR1 SEHNR and CDR2 FQNEAQ (reference sequence). The CDR3 is made up of 13 amino acids. Trimming removed 3 bases from V and 5 bases from J, with 8 bases in between. CDR3 loop: CASSLSVHNEQFF. For the CDR3, the DNA is TGTGCCAGCAGCTTGTCGGTGCACAATGAGCAGTTCTTC.

The chain carries TRBV20-1 and TRBJ1-2, with D tentatively TRBD1 (6 bases). Germline CDR1 reads DFQATT; CDR2 reads SNEGSKA (reference sequence). V lost 6 bases, J lost 4 bases, and 9 bases lay in between. CDR3 length: 11 residues. The CDR3 nucleotides are TGCAGTGCGCGGACAGTCTATGGCTACACCTTC. The encoded protein is CSARTVYGYTF.

The chain carries TRBV30 and TRBJ2-3; D is possibly TRBD2 (6 bases). The CDR3 sequence is 20 residues long. Trimming stripped 0 bases from V and 0 bases from J, with 25 bases between. Germline CDR1 is GTSNPN and CDR2 is SVGIG (reference sequence). This CDR3 reads CAWSVRSVAERRVSTDTQYF. As DNA, the CDR3 is TGTGCCTGGAGTGTAAGATCCGTGGCCGAACGGAGGGTCAGCACAGATACGCAGTATTTT.

CDR3 DNA: TGTGCCAGTAGGGATACGCAGTATTTT. Translation gives CASRDTQYF. The rearrangement links TRBV7-9 to TRBJ2-3; D is undetermined. The CDR3 covers 9 residues. CDR1 and CDR2 from the germline V gene are SEHNR and FQNEAQ (reference sequence). V lost 9 bases, J lost 6 bases, and 4 bases lay in between. The full variable domain, its missing parts supplied by reference TRBV7-9 and TRBJ2-3, is DTGVSQNPRHKITKRGQNVTFRCDPISEHNRLYWYRQTLGQGPEFLTYFQNEAQLEKSRLLSDRFSAERPKGSFSTLEIQRTEQGDSAMYLCASRDTQYFGPGTRLTVL.

The genes are TRBV7-9 and TRBJ2-2, with D possibly matching TRBD1 (6 bases). The V end lost 5 bases, the J end lost 8 bases, and 18 bases lay between the germline ends. This CDR3 has 15 residues. The germline gives CDR1 SEHNR, CDR2 FQNEAQ (reference sequence). CDR3 DNA sequence: TGTGCCAGCAGCCTAGGTACAGGGTTCGAGGGGGAGCTGTTTTTT. It encodes CASSLGTGFEGELFF.

This clone is a singleton in its sample. The chain carries TRBV6-1 and TRBJ1-1; no clear D. Trimming left V 1 base short and J 0 bases short, with 6 bases between. Germline V CDR1 and CDR2: MNHNS, SASEGT. The CDR3 consists of 14 residues. The DNA for the CDR3 is TGTGCCAGCAGTGAAGTGGGCATGAACACTGAAGCTTTCTTT. It translates to CASSEVGMNTEAFF.

This clone has a handful of counts. The CDR3 coding sequence is TGCGCCAGCAGCCAAGTGGTAGGGCTAGGTCAGCCCCAGCATTTT. This gives the protein CASSQVVGLGQPQHF. This chain uses TRBV4-3 with TRBJ1-5; D gene unclear. V was cut by 1 base and J by 6 bases, with 13 bases left in between. The CDR3 is 15 residues long. CDR1 and CDR2 (germline): LGHNA, YSLEER.

The J gene is TRBJ2-7, the V gene TRBV7-9; 8 nucleotides line up with TRBD1. The CDR3 covers 15 residues. In germline, CDR1 is SEHNR, CDR2 FQNEAQ (reference sequence). With 4 bases clipped from V and 12 bases from J, the junction kept 17 bases outside the gene matches. The DNA of the CDR3 is TGTGCCAGCAGCTACCACCAGGACAGGGCCCTCAGTCGGTACTTC. Amino acids: CASSYHQDRALSRYF.

The chain uses TRBV27 and TRBJ2-7, with 16 bases that match TRBD2. Losses at the gene ends were 1 base for V and 4 bases for J; bases not matched to a gene: 7. The V gene's germline CDR1 is MNHEY and CDR2 SMNVEV (reference sequence). The CDR3 is 18 residues long. The chain's CDR3 is CASSLYRGLAGGPYEQYF. The CDR3 coding sequence is TGTGCCAGCAGTTTATACCGGGGACTAGCGGGAGGGCCTTACGAGCAGTACTTC.

The V call is TRBV15, the J call TRBJ1-1; possibly TRBD1 for D (6 bases). V lost 0 bases, J lost 0 bases, and 8 bases lay in between. Per the germline V gene, CDR1 is LNHNV and CDR2 is YYDKDF (reference sequence). The CDR3 totals 15 residues. Here the CDR3 DNA reads TGTGCCACCAGCAGAGAACAGGGAATGAACACTGAAGCTTTCTTT. Translation: CATSREQGMNTEAFF.

V is TRBV6-5 and J is TRBJ2-7; 7 positions agree with TRBD1. This CDR3 has 14 residues. Germline-derived CDR1 and CDR2 are MNHEY and SVGAGI. The V gene end was trimmed by 7 bases and the J gene end by 4 bases; junction bases not matched to a gene: 10. Here the CDR3 reads CASTKPGQRYEQYF. The DNA for the CDR3 is TGTGCCAGCACCAAGCCGGGACAGCGATACGAGCAGTACTTC.

The rearrangement joins TRBV14 to TRBJ2-7, with D perhaps TRBD2 (6 bases). There are 14 residues in the CDR3. Germline V gene sequence: CDR1 SGHDN, CDR2 FVKESK. Trimming pared 1 base from V and 7 bases from J, leaving 14 bases between. Written as DNA, the CDR3 is TGTGCCAGCAGCCAAGGGTTAGCGGCCCTTGAGCAGTACTTC. It codes for CASSQGLAALEQYF.

The chain couples TRBV7-9 to TRBJ2-3; TRBD2 matches 9 bases. The CDR3 is 15 amino acids. Germline assignment: CDR1 SEHNR and CDR2 FQNEAQ (reference sequence). The junction had 9 bases not matched to a gene; V was cut back by 5 bases and J by 6 bases. DNA of the CDR3: TGTGCCAGCAGCAGACCGGGACTAGCTGTGGATACGCAGTATTTT. Its protein is CASSRPGLAVDTQYF. Combining the CDR3 with reference TRBV7-9 and TRBJ2-3 gives the whole variable domain DTGVSQNPRHKITKRGQNVTFRCDPISEHNRLYWYRQTLGQGPEFLTYFQNEAQLEKSRLLSDRFSAERPKGSFSTLEIQRTEQGDSAMYLCASSRPGLAVDTQYFGPGTRLTVL.

This chain connects TRBV5-4 to TRBJ2-3, with D hard to call. Trimming cost V 1 base and J 1 base, with 7 bases left between them. This CDR3 comprises 14 residues. Germline-derived CDR1 and CDR2 are SGHNT and YYREEE (reference sequence). As DNA, the CDR3 is TGTGCCAGCAGCTTGAGCTTCGGCACAGATACGCAGTATTTT. Amino acids: CASSLSFGTDTQYF.

The chain has TRBV15 and TRBJ1-5; 7 bases match TRBD1. J gave up 5 bases and V 1 base, and 26 bases lay outside the gene matches. Germline loops: CDR1 LNHNV, CDR2 YYDKDF (reference sequence). This CDR3 has 22 amino acids. The chain's CDR3 is CATSRALGQRTGPGFGYQPQHF. DNA for the CDR3: TGTGCCACCAGCAGAGCCTTGGGACAGAGGACGGGCCCGGGGTTTGGTTATCAGCCCCAGCATTTT.

The V and J genes are TRBV5-1 and TRBJ2-2; 9 positions agree with TRBD1. The CDR3 spans 15 residues. The V and J ends lost 4 bases and 6 bases, in that order; junction bases with no gene match: 7. The germline gives CDR1 SGHRS, CDR2 YFSETQ. CDR3: CASSHRDRAAGELFF. The CDR3 DNA reads TGCGCCAGCAGCCACCGGGACAGGGCCGCCGGGGAGCTGTTTTTT.

The chain combines TRBV15 with TRBJ1-1; no reliable D call. Germline loops: CDR1 LNHNV, CDR2 YYDKDF (reference sequence). This CDR3 region has 16 residues. Trimming pared 1 base from V and 5 bases from J, leaving 17 bases between. CDR3 sequence (DNA): TGTGCCACCAGCAGAGGAGTCCGTCGGTTGTGGACTGAAGCTTTCTTT. Protein sequence: CATSRGVRRLWTEAFF.

This clone was seen a handful of times. This chain links TRBV13 with TRBJ1-1; unclear D gene. Per the germline V gene, CDR1 is PRHDT and CDR2 is FYEKMQ (reference sequence). V lost 3 bases, J lost 4 bases, and 6 bases lay in between. This CDR3 contains 12 residues. This CDR3 is CASSFRGTEAFF. For the CDR3, the DNA is TGTGCCAGCAGCTTCCGTGGCACTGAAGCTTTCTTT.

The chain uses TRBV19 and TRBJ1-1; D is perhaps TRBD1 (5 bases). The CDR3 has 14 residues. Trimming stripped 4 bases from V and 3 bases from J, with 12 bases between. Germline CDR1 reads LNHDA; CDR2 reads SQIVND (reference sequence). The CDR3 nucleotides read TGTGCCAGTAGTACCCTTTGGGGCGACACTGAAGCTTTCTTT. Translating it yields CASSTLWGDTEAFF.

CDR3 residues: CASSESAGKSDTIYF. CDR3 nucleotide sequence: TGCGCCAGCAGTGAGTCCGCAGGGAAGTCAGACACCATATATTTT. The genes are TRBV10-1 and TRBJ1-3, with D perhaps matching TRBD1 (5 bases). V was trimmed by 0 bases and J by 8 bases, leaving 14 bases between them. The CDR3 is 15 amino acids. Germline V lookup: CDR1 WNHNN, CDR2 SYGVQD (reference sequence).

The chain employs TRBV5-4 and TRBJ2-7, with 12 bases fitting TRBD2. Germline assignment: CDR1 SGHNT and CDR2 YYREEE (reference sequence). The CDR3 sequence is 16 residues long. V gave up 0 bases and J gave up 6 bases; unmatched junction bases: 7. CDR3 region: CASSLGLAGVRGEQYF. The CDR3 nucleotides are TGTGCCAGCAGCTTGGGACTAGCGGGAGTGAGGGGCGAGCAGTACTTC.

The rearrangement joins TRBV10-3 to TRBJ2-1, with 13 bases lining up with TRBD2. CDR3 length equals 13 residues. The germline V gene has CDR1 ENHRY and CDR2 SYGVKD. The V and J ends lost 10 bases and 7 bases, in that order; junction bases with no gene match: 4. CDR3 coding DNA: TGTGCCACCGGACTAGCGGGAGCGAATGAGCAGTTCTTC. Amino acids: CATGLAGANEQFF.

This chain uses TRBV19 with TRBJ1-5; 7 bases match TRBD1. V lost 6 bases, J lost 3 bases, and 8 bases stayed unmatched. The germline V gene encodes CDR1 LNHDA and CDR2 SQIVND (reference sequence). The CDR3 covers 15 residues. CDR3 nucleotides: TGTGCCAGTAGCCCACGACAGGGTGTCAATCAGCCCCAGCATTTT. Translation gives CASSPRQGVNQPQHF.